These 32 T cell receptor beta chains were all obtained from the same sample, sequenced in a study of siplizumab effects on memory and regulatory T cells. Measured with immunoSEQ multiplex PCR; TCRdb has only the in-frame clones, and not every one. The sample consists of around 100,000 clones, roughly 93% of them appearing once. Input material: Tregs sorted from blood. The receptors shown here come from a human donor in good health.

This chain joins TRBV6-6 and TRBJ1-5; tentative D call: TRBD1 (5 bases). Germline-derived CDR1 and CDR2 are MNHNY and SVGAGI (reference sequence). CDR3 length: 12 residues. Trimming pared 0 bases from V and 8 bases from J, leaving 5 bases between. This CDR3 reads CASSYSGEPQHF. In nucleotides, the CDR3 is TGTGCCAGCAGTTACTCAGGGGAGCCCCAGCATTTT.

The chain has TRBV6-1 and TRBJ2-7; TRBD1 aligns across 9 bases. The germline CDR1 and CDR2 sequences are MNHNS and SASEGT. The junction had 5 bases not matched to a gene; V was cut back by 5 bases and J by 3 bases. The CDR3 has 14 amino acids. The chain's CDR3 is CASSSRTGDYEQYF. CDR3 coding DNA: TGTGCCAGCAGTTCCCGGACAGGGGACTACGAGCAGTACTTC.

The rearrangement links TRBV2 to TRBJ2-3; D tentatively reads TRBD1 or TRBD2 (6 bases each). Trimming pared 2 bases from V and 3 bases from J, leaving 12 bases between. Germline V gives CDR1 SNHLY, CDR2 FYNNEI. The CDR3 runs 15 residues. CDR3 coding DNA: TGTGCCAGCAGTGAATACGGAGGGGGTACAGATACGCAGTATTTT. This sequence encodes CASSEYGGGTDTQYF.

The count of this clone is one. V and J are TRBV7-2 and TRBJ1-2; D is possibly TRBD1 (5 bases). The V end lost 4 bases, the J end lost 8 bases, and 11 bases lay between the germline ends. The CDR3 consists of 12 residues. CDR1 is SGHTA and CDR2 is FQGNSA in the germline V gene. DNA for the CDR3: TGTGCCAGCAGCTATTCGGGACGGGGCTACACCTTC. Translating gives CASSYSGRGYTF. Based on the CDR3 plus reference TRBV7-2 and TRBJ1-2, the full variable domain is GAGVSQSPSNKVTEKGKDVELRCDPISGHTALYWYRQSLGQGLEFLIYFQGNSAPDKSGLPSDRFSAERTGGSVSTLTIQRTQQEDSAVYLCASSYSGRGYTFGSGTRLTVV.

The chain joins TRBV5-1 to TRBJ1-1; 9 bases are shared with TRBD1. This CDR3 contains 13 residues. Germline-derived CDR1 and CDR2 are SGHRS and YFSETQ. The trim removed 3 bases at V and 5 bases at J, leaving 2 bases unmatched. CDR3 DNA: TGCGCCAGCAGCTGGGACAGGGAGACTGAAGCTTTCTTT. Its translation: CASSWDRETEAFF.

In this sample, this clone turned up a few times. V usage is TRBV28 and J usage is TRBJ1-5; D unresolved. V was pared by 6 bases and J by 0 bases, with 9 bases between. Germline V gene data show CDR1 as MDHEN and CDR2 as SYDVKM. This CDR3 is built from 14 residues. The DNA of the CDR3 is TGTGCCAGCAGGGGTGCCAGTAGCAATCAGCCCCAGCATTTT. It codes for CASRGASSNQPQHF.

The chain couples TRBV19 to TRBJ1-3, with D uncertain. Trimming cost V 11 bases and J 5 bases, with 19 bases left between them. The CDR3 contains 14 residues. Germline V gene sequence: CDR1 LNHDA, CDR2 SQIVND (reference sequence). The CDR3 coding sequence is TGTGCCGCCGACGGGCCCCTATTGCGAAACACCATATATTTT. Protein sequence: CAADGPLLRNTIYF.

The chain uses TRBV19 and TRBJ1-2; D is ambiguous. Trimming removed 1 base from V and 8 bases from J, with 14 bases in between. The CDR3 is 14 residues long. The germline V gene has CDR1 LNHDA and CDR2 SQIVND (reference sequence). The DNA for the CDR3 is TGTGCCAGTAGTATAGTAGAGGCAGCGACGGGCTACACCTTC. Protein product: CASSIVEAATGYTF.

This rearrangement joins TRBV25-1 to TRBJ2-7; D is unresolved. CDR1 and CDR2 from the germline V gene are MGHDK and SYGVNS. The CDR3 sequence is 13 residues long. Trimming removed 4 bases from V and 2 bases from J, with 9 bases in between. The CDR3 loop reads CASSVTGTYEQYF. CDR3 nucleotides: TGTGCCAGCAGTGTGACTGGCACCTACGAGCAGTACTTC.

The J gene is TRBJ1-1, the V gene TRBV6-6, with unresolved D. Germline loops: CDR1 MNHNY, CDR2 SVGAGI (reference sequence). The V end lost 6 bases, the J end lost 1 base, and 12 bases lay between the germline ends. The CDR3 has 14 amino acids. The CDR3 spells CASRLARRNTEAFF. CDR3 in DNA: TGTGCCAGCAGACTAGCCCGTAGGAACACTGAAGCTTTCTTT.

The V call is TRBV6-6, the J call TRBJ2-3; 10 bases line up with TRBD2. V shed 5 bases and J 4 bases; nucleotides not matched to a gene: 6. CDR3 size: 15 residues. Germline lookup yields CDR1 MNHNY and CDR2 SVGAGI (reference sequence). The DNA of the CDR3 is TGTGCCAGCAGTGGGAGCGGGAGGGGATCAGATACGCAGTATTTT. Translated: CASSGSGRGSDTQYF.

The chain is built from TRBV5-1 and TRBJ2-2; D is unresolved. Germline CDR1 reads SGHRS; CDR2 reads YFSETQ. The CDR3 spans 18 residues. V was pared by 4 bases and J by 2 bases, with 21 bases between. CDR3 sequence (DNA): TGCGCCAGCAGCCCGGCTGGGCATTCCGCATCAAACACCGGGGAGCTGTTTTTT. It translates to CASSPAGHSASNTGELFF.

The chain employs TRBV27 and TRBJ2-7; 12 nucleotides align to TRBD2. This CDR3 has 15 residues. Germline V gives CDR1 MNHEY, CDR2 SMNVEV (reference sequence). Losses at the gene ends were 6 bases for V and 5 bases for J; bases not matched to a gene: 8. The CDR3 nucleotides are TGTGCCAGCAGACAAACTAGCGGGAGGAGCGACGAGCAGTACTTC. This sequence encodes CASRQTSGRSDEQYF.

V is TRBV27 and J is TRBJ2-2, with TRBD1 matching 9 bases. J was trimmed by 4 bases and V by 6 bases; bases with no gene match: 6. The CDR3 is 15 residues long. CDR1 is MNHEY, CDR2 SMNVEV, per germline (reference sequence). The CDR3 here is CASRRDRVATGELFF. The CDR3 DNA reads TGTGCCAGCAGACGGGACAGGGTCGCCACCGGGGAGCTGTTTTTT.

About this clone: Germline is not matched at one junction end, which may reflect a read error. The gene calls are TRBV12-5 and TRBJ2-7; TRBD2 matches 9 bases. Germline CDR1 LGHNT, CDR2 FRNRAP. The CDR3 spans 12 residues. The CDR3 region is CASGLEIAGAHF. The CDR3 coding sequence is TGTGCTAGTGGTTTGGAGATAGCGGGAGCCCACTTC.

The chain couples TRBV7-9 to TRBJ2-7; the D gene could be TRBD1 or TRBD2 (5 bases each). V dropped 2 bases and J dropped 5 bases, with 13 bases sitting between them. The germline V gene has CDR1 SEHNR and CDR2 FQNEAQ (reference sequence). CDR3 length: 14 residues. CDR3 region: CASSLQGVIHEQYF. CDR3 DNA sequence: TGTGCCAGCAGCTTACAGGGAGTGATACACGAGCAGTACTTC.

The gene calls are TRBV21-1 and TRBJ1-1. TRBV21-1 is shown as a pseudogene. The CDR3 loop spans 16 amino acids. The CDR3 coding sequence is TGTGCCAGCAGCAAAGAAATAGCGGACAGAAACACTGAAGCTTTCTTT. Translation gives CASSKEIADRNTEAFF.

The chain has TRBV25-1 and TRBJ1-1; 8 bases map to TRBD1. Germline CDR1 and CDR2: MGHDK and SYGVNS. The CDR3 runs to 16 residues. V gave up 4 bases and J gave up 1 base; unmatched junction bases: 8. The CDR3 DNA is TGTGCCAGCAGTGGGCACAGGGGGAAAAAGAACACTGAAGCTTTCTTT. This gives the protein CASSGHRGKKNTEAFF.

The chain carries TRBV11-2 and TRBJ2-7; 13 nucleotides line up with TRBD2. With 5 bases clipped from V and 0 bases from J, the junction kept 10 bases outside the gene matches. The CDR3 is 18 amino acids. Germline CDR1 is SGHAT and CDR2 is FQNNGV. CDR3 bases: TGTGCCAGCAGCCAGCGGACTAGCGGGAGCGGGGGCTCCTACGAGCAGTACTTC. Protein product: CASSQRTSGSGGSYEQYF.

V gene TRBV6-6 combines with J gene TRBJ1-1; 9 nucleotides line up with TRBD1. V shed 6 bases and J 1 base; nucleotides not matched to a gene: 9. The CDR3 is 16 residues long. Germline V gives CDR1 MNHNY, CDR2 SVGAGI (reference sequence). The DNA for the CDR3 is TGTGCCAGCAGCCTCAACAGGGGGCAGGGGAACACTGAAGCTTTCTTT. Residues: CASSLNRGQGNTEAFF.

The gene calls are TRBV29-1 and TRBJ1-1; TRBD1 agrees at 8 bases. The germline V gene has CDR1 SQVTM and CDR2 ANQGSEA. The J segment lost 0 bases and the V segment lost 6 bases, leaving 3 bases of the junction unmatched. The CDR3 length is 13 residues. CDR3 sequence reads: CSVMTGVNTEAFF. CDR3 coding DNA: TGCAGCGTGATGACAGGGGTGAACACTGAAGCTTTCTTT. Together with reference TRBV29-1 and TRBJ1-1, the CDR3 gives the full variable domain: SAVISQKPSRDICQRGTSLTIQCQVDSQVTMMFWYRQQPGQSLTLIATANQGSEATYESGFVIDKFPISRPNLTFSTLTVSNMSPEDSSIYLCSVMTGVNTEAFFGQGTRLTVV.

Here the CDR3 reads CASSLGYSGNTIYF. The CDR3 DNA reads as TGCGCCAGCAGCTTGGGGTACTCTGGAAACACCATATATTTT. This sequence joins TRBV5-1 and TRBJ1-3; unclear D gene. Deletions cut 0 bases from V and 0 bases from J, with 4 bases between. Germline V gene sequence: CDR1 SGHRS, CDR2 YFSETQ. The CDR3 extends over 14 amino acids.

This clone was observed once. V gene TRBV7-9 combines with J gene TRBJ2-5, with D unresolved. This CDR3 spans 11 amino acids. Germline V gene lookup returns CDR1 SEHNR and CDR2 FQNEAQ (reference sequence). The V end was cut by 5 bases, the J end by 2 bases, with 3 bases between. CDR3 nucleotide sequence: TGTGCCAGCAGCCGTCAAGAGACCCAGTACTTC. Amino acids: CASSRQETQYF.

The chain joins TRBV19 to TRBJ1-5; D call uncertain. CDR1 and CDR2 from the germline V gene are LNHDA and SQIVND (reference sequence). Trimming took 4 bases from V and 0 from J, leaving 10 bases between them. This CDR3 spans 15 amino acids. The CDR3 DNA reads as TGTGCCAGTAGTAGGGAGGCAAATAGCAATCAGCCCCAGCATTTT. Translated: CASSREANSNQPQHF. The whole variable domain, filled in from reference TRBV19 and TRBJ1-5, reads DGGITQSPKYLFRKEGQNVTLSCEQNLNHDAMYWYRQDPGQGLRLIYYSQIVNDFQKGDIAEGYSVSREKKESFPLTVTSAQKNPTAFYLCASSREANSNQPQHFGDGTRLSIL.

The J gene is TRBJ1-1, the V gene TRBV11-3, with 7 bases lining up with TRBD1. After removal of 1 base from V and 1 base from J, the junction contained 6 bases not matched to a gene. Germline V gene lookup returns CDR1 SGHNT and CDR2 YENEEA. The CDR3 contains 16 residues. CDR3 nucleotide sequence: TGTGCCAGCAGCTTAGGGGCAGGGGGAACGAACACTGAAGCTTTCTTT. This gives the protein CASSLGAGGTNTEAFF. The whole variable domain, remainder taken from reference TRBV11-3 and TRBJ1-1, is EAGVVQSPRYKIIEKKQPVAFWCNPISGHNTLYWYLQNLGQGPELLIRYENEEAVDDSQLPKDRFSAERLKGVDSTLKIQPAELGDSAVYLCASSLGAGGTNTEAFFGQGTRLTVV.

CDR3 DNA sequence: TGTGCCAGTAGTACGGATCGATCCAACACCATATATTTT. Its protein product is CASSTDRSNTIYF. V is TRBV19 and J is TRBJ1-3; D gene unclear. This CDR3 spans 13 amino acids. Trimming removed 4 bases from V and 7 bases from J, with 11 bases in between. Germline lookup yields CDR1 LNHDA and CDR2 SQIVND (reference sequence).

The genes are TRBV6-6 and TRBJ1-2; D is ambiguous. The CDR3 length is 12 residues. Trimming cost V 4 bases and J 3 bases, with 6 bases left between them. Germline V gene sequence: CDR1 MNHNY, CDR2 SVGAGI (reference sequence). The CDR3 is CASSSTDYGYTF. Written as DNA, the CDR3 is TGTGCCAGCAGTTCAACCGACTATGGCTACACCTTC.

CDR3 sequence reads: CASSLGREAQYF. The CDR3 region has the DNA TGTGCCAGCAGCTTGGGGAGGGAGGCCCAGTACTTC. The chain joins TRBV11-2 to TRBJ2-5; 7 bases match TRBD2. Germline-derived CDR1 and CDR2 are SGHAT and FQNNGV. The V and J ends lost 3 bases and 9 bases, in that order; junction bases with no gene match: 4. There are 12 residues in the CDR3.

Turning to this clone: The same CDR3 also results from other DNA sequences found in this sample. V is TRBV7-9 and J is TRBJ1-5, with D unresolved. Germline V gene lookup returns CDR1 SEHNR and CDR2 FQNEAQ (reference sequence). V dropped 1 base and J dropped 2 bases, with 0 bases sitting between them. The CDR3 is made up of 12 amino acids. The chain's CDR3 is CASSLGNQPQHF. The CDR3 DNA reads TGTGCCAGCAGCTTAGGCAATCAGCCCCAGCATTTT. The complete variable domain, with remaining parts taken from reference TRBV7-9 and TRBJ1-5, reads DTGVSQNPRHKITKRGQNVTFRCDPISEHNRLYWYRQTLGQGPEFLTYFQNEAQLEKSRLLSDRFSAERPKGSFSTLEIQRTEQGDSAMYLCASSLGNQPQHFGDGTRLSIL.

The chain carries TRBV9 and TRBJ2-7, with 8 bases matching TRBD2. The V segment lost 3 bases and the J segment 0 bases; nucleotides outside the gene matches: 8. The CDR3 consists of 16 residues. CDR1 is SGDLS and CDR2 is YYNGEE in the germline V gene. In DNA form, the CDR3 reads TGTGCCAGCAGCGCGGCTAGCGGGCCCCTCTCCTACGAGCAGTACTTC. It translates to CASSAASGPLSYEQYF.

The chain uses TRBV19 and TRBJ1-1, with D possibly TRBD1 on 6 matching bases. Germline CDR1 LNHDA, CDR2 SQIVND (reference sequence). V dropped 6 bases and J dropped 6 bases, with 20 bases sitting between them. The CDR3 spans 15 residues. CDR3 coding DNA: TGTGCCAGTAGAGGGGGGGCGAAAATTCCCCCTGAAGCTTTCTTT. It yields the protein CASRGGAKIPPEAFF.

As regards this clone: The junction departs from germline at one end; a sequencing error may be responsible. The chain has TRBV10-3 and TRBJ1-3; D may be TRBD1 (5 bases). This CDR3 spans 13 amino acids. Germline loops: CDR1 ENHRY, CDR2 SYGVKD. CDR3 sequence: CASSQGSGNTIYF. Here the CDR3 DNA reads TGTGCCAGCAGTCAGGGATCGGGAAACACCATATATTTT.